These 9 T cell receptor beta chains share one sample of origin, sequenced in a study of shared clonotypes between healthy human individuals. CD45RO-negative, CCR7-selected cells formed the naive CD8 fraction, which excluded terminally differentiated effector memory CD45RA+ cells. Assay: immunoSEQ multiplex PCR; the TCRdb copy retains only in-frame clones and omits some. The table has hundreds of thousands of clones, just over 90% seen once. What was sequenced was naive CD8+ T cells sorted from blood. The source of these receptors is a man aged 30-40 years in good health.

The chain combines TRBV5-1 with TRBJ2-7; possible D gene TRBD1, 6 bases. V shed 0 bases and J shed 3 bases, with 13 bases lying between them. CDR1 is SGHRS and CDR2 is YFSETQ in the germline V gene. CDR3 length: 15 residues. The chain's CDR3 is CASSLVTIQGYEQYF. CDR3 DNA sequence: TGCGCCAGCAGCTTGGTAACCATACAGGGCTACGAGCAGTACTTC. Using reference TRBV5-1 and TRBJ2-7 for the parts outside the CDR3, the full variable domain is KAGVTQTPRYLIKTRGQQVTLSCSPISGHRSVSWYQQTPGQGLQFLFEYFSETQRNKGNFPGRFSGRQFSNSRSEMNVSTLELGDSALYLCASSLVTIQGYEQYFGPGTRLTVT.

The rearrangement uses TRBV6-1 and TRBJ2-7, with 11 bases lining up with TRBD2. CDR3 length: 15 residues. CDR1 MNHNS and CDR2 SASEGT come from the germline V gene. V lost 1 base to trimming and J lost 7 bases; unmatched junction nucleotides: 6. The CDR3 reads CASSEGTSGSREQYF. The CDR3 DNA reads TGTGCCAGCAGTGAAGGAACTAGCGGGAGTAGGGAGCAGTACTTC.

The chain carries TRBV12-2 and TRBJ2-5. TRBV12-2 is noted as a pseudogene. This CDR3 region has 14 residues. CDR3 DNA sequence: TGTGCAAGTCGCTTAGCGGGGGTTGGAGAGACCCAGTACTTC. Translated, it gives CASRLAGVGETQYF.

Of note for this clone: Compared with germline, one end of the junction differs, possibly owing to a read error. The rearrangement links TRBV7-7 to TRBJ2-7; D is ambiguous. The CDR3 covers 15 residues. Germline loops: CDR1 SSHAT, CDR2 FNYEAQ (reference sequence). The CDR3: CASSLFRGETYEQYF. In DNA, the CDR3 is TGTGCTAGCAGCTTATTTCGCGGAGAGACATACGAGCAGTACTTC.

This clone was seen a single time. This rearrangement joins TRBV6-5 to TRBJ1-2, with 7 bases that match TRBD1. The CDR3 is 16 amino acids. The V gene's germline CDR1 is MNHEY and CDR2 SVGAGI. V gave up 4 bases and J gave up 4 bases; unmatched junction bases: 12. The CDR3 is CASSLTRTGNFYGYTF. The CDR3, as DNA: TGTGCCAGCAGTTTGACTCGGACAGGAAACTTCTATGGCTACACCTTC.

The chain links TRBV6-1 to TRBJ2-7; D perhaps matches TRBD1 (5 bases). This CDR3 contains 16 residues. V was trimmed by 0 bases and J by 5 bases, leaving 17 bases between them. Germline V gene lookup returns CDR1 MNHNS and CDR2 SASEGT. This chain's CDR3 is CASSEATWQGVDEQYF. The CDR3, as DNA: TGTGCCAGCAGTGAAGCGACCTGGCAGGGTGTCGACGAGCAGTACTTC.

This rearrangement joins TRBV28 to TRBJ2-7; D is possibly TRBD1 (5 bases). V was trimmed by 5 bases and J by 3 bases, leaving 8 bases between them. There are 12 residues in the CDR3. Germline loops: CDR1 MDHEN, CDR2 SYDVKM. The CDR3 coding sequence is TGTGCCAGCAGTCCGACAGTCTACGAGCAGTACTTC. It encodes CASSPTVYEQYF. The whole variable domain, remainder taken from reference TRBV28 and TRBJ2-7, is DVKVTQSSRYLVKRTGEKVFLECVQDMDHENMFWYRQDPGLGLRLIYFSYDVKMKEKGDIPEGYSVSREKKERFSLILESASTNQTSMYLCASSPTVYEQYFGPGTRLTVT.

The V gene is TRBV6-5, the J gene TRBJ2-7; D may be TRBD2 (6 bases). CDR1 is MNHEY, CDR2 SVGAGI, per germline. The length of the CDR3 is 15 residues. Trimming removed 0 bases from V and 0 bases from J, with 9 bases in between. CDR3 nucleotide sequence: TGTGCCAGCAGTTACTCTAAGGGACTCTCCTACGAGCAGTACTTC. Translation: CASSYSKGLSYEQYF.

This rearrangement joins TRBV29-1 to TRBJ2-7; tentative D call: TRBD1 (6 bases). V was trimmed by 6 bases and J by 3 bases, leaving 21 bases between them. The CDR3 loop spans 15 amino acids. The germline gives CDR1 SQVTM, CDR2 ANQGSEA. CDR3 bases: TGCAGCGTACGGGGACATGCCTTACACCGCTACGAGCAGTACTTC. Translation gives CSVRGHALHRYEQYF.